Listed here are 3 T cell receptor beta chains from one sample, sequenced in a study of OX40 agonist ivuxolimab in advanced cancers. The library was made by the immunoSEQ multiplex PCR assay. Not all clones reach the TCRdb copy of this immuneACCESS table, which keeps in-frame sequences only. Checked studies attribute under half of the gap to unresolved V genes and leave the rest unexplained. This sample is represented by around 20,000 clones; 60% to 80% of them were singletons. The ten largest clones represent about 17% of the sample. This material consisted of CD4+ or CD8+ T cells sorted from blood, taken in a trial of the OX40 agonist ivuxolimab. The source is an adult with an advanced solid tumor such as melanoma, head and neck, liver or kidney cancer.

CDR3 loop: CASSQDATAAYEQYF. Here the CDR3 DNA reads TGCGCCAGCAGCCAAGACGCGACAGCCGCCTACGAGCAGTACTTC. V and J are TRBV4-3 and TRBJ2-7, with TRBD1 as a possible D gene (5 bases). Germline V CDR1 and CDR2: LGHNA, YSLEER. With 0 bases removed from V and 2 bases from J, the gap between germline ends came to 11 bases. The CDR3 is made up of 15 amino acids.

This clone is deemed medium-sized. The chain joins TRBV10-3 to TRBJ1-2; D not certain. The V end was cut by 0 bases, the J end by 5 bases, with 7 bases between. This CDR3 is 13 amino acids long. Per the germline V gene, CDR1 is ENHRY and CDR2 is SYGVKD. The CDR3 sequence is CAISESLEYGYTF. CDR3 nucleotide sequence: TGTGCCATCAGTGAGTCGCTAGAATATGGCTACACCTTC.

This sequence joins TRBV19 and TRBJ2-7, with unresolved D. CDR3 size: 14 residues. V lost 6 bases, J lost 4 bases, and 16 bases lay in between. The germline gives CDR1 LNHDA, CDR2 SQIVND (reference sequence). The CDR3 nucleotides are TGTGCCAGTAGCATTGGAGACACTCCATACGAGCAGTACTTC. This encodes CASSIGDTPYEQYF.